This TCR beta chain appears in the sequencing data of a study of coeliac disease. Study conclusions and caveats: TRB repertoires were largely private, with most amino acid sequences found in only one sample.

In its sample, this clone was seen a few times. Its antigen is unidentified. Clones were sequenced by immunoSEQ multiplex PCR, and TCRdb holds only the in-frame ones, with some missing. The repertoire has some 9,100 clones, approximately 60% of them found once; the top ten carry over 7.5%. Looked up from germline, CDR1 is SGHDN and CDR2 is FVKESK. The V end was cut by 4 bases, the J end by 6 bases, with 12 bases between. The CDR3 loop spans 13 amino acids. The specimen sequenced was intraepithelial lymphocytes from the gut. The chain couples TRBV14 to TRBJ1-2; possibly TRBD1 for D (6 bases). This sequence was found in a woman aged 55-75 years with celiac disease. The CDR3 reads CASSLGGEHGYTF. The CDR3 nucleotides read TGTGCCAGCAGCCTAGGGGGAGAACATGGCTACACCTTC.